A selection of T cell receptor beta chains follows, all from one sample in a study of CD8+ T cells in alopecia areata. Libraries were prepared by immunoSEQ multiplex PCR; TCRdb keeps only in-frame clonotypes and omits some of them. The sample yields 110,000 or so clones, around 61% seen once. Specimen: CD4+ T cells sorted from blood. The receptors here all came from a human donor in good health. CDR3s include the opening cysteine and the closing phenylalanine or tryptophan. A D gene is named only where the DNA matches it firmly. Only some rows state a clone size, as once, few, many or a class for expanded clones.

TRBV5-1	TRBD1	TRBJ2-4	few	TGCGCCAGCGGACCGGGACAGGGTCAAAACATTCAGTACTTC	CASGPGQGQNIQYF
TRBV29-1	NA	TRBJ1-2	few	TGCAGCGCGGAGGCCAGGGTGGGCTACACCTTC	CSAEARVGYTF
TRBV6-5	NA	TRBJ2-4	NA	TGTGCCAGCAGTTACTCCACGGGTCCCAAAAACATTCAGTACTTC	CASSYSTGPKNIQYF
TRBV4-1	TRBD2	TRBJ2-3	NA	TGCGCCAGCAGCTCGACTAGCGGGGGGGCGGGTACGCAGTATTTT	CASSSTSGGAGTQYF
TRBV6-6	NA	TRBJ1-6	NA	TGTGCCAGCAGTTCCCCAGGATCACCCCTCCACTTT	CASSSPGSPLHF
TRBV19	NA	TRBJ1-1	NA	TGTGCCAGTAGTATTGGGGGGCCGAACACTGAAGCTTTCTTT	CASSIGGPNTEAFF
TRBV30	NA	TRBJ2-2	NA	TGTGCCTGGAGTGGGACCCGAACCGGGGAGCTGTTTTTT	CAWSGTRTGELFF
TRBV25-1	NA	TRBJ2-5	NA	TGTGCCAGCAGTGAATACCTAGGGGTGGAGACCCAGTACTTC	CASSEYLGVETQYF
TRBV5-4	NA	TRBJ1-6	NA	TGTGCCAGCAGCTGGGACAAATATAATTCACCCCTCCACTTT	CASSWDKYNSPLHF
TRBV4-1	NA	TRBJ2-3	NA	TGCGCCAGCAGCCAAGATTTTAGGAGGGGATCGGGCCATTCTAGCACAGATACGCAGTATTTT	CASSQDFRRGSGHSSTDTQYF
TRBV6-5	NA	TRBJ1-2	NA	TGTGCCAGCAGTTTTATCCAGGGAGGCTATGGCTACACCTTC	CASSFIQGGYGYTF
TRBV7-9	NA	TRBJ1-4	NA	TGTGCCAGCAGGAGAGACGGTCCAACTAATGAAAAACTGTTTTTT	CASRRDGPTNEKLFF
TRBV6-6	TRBD1	TRBJ1-5	NA	TGTGCCAGCAGAAGGACAGGGGGAGATGGCAATCAGCCCCAGCATTTT	CASRRTGGDGNQPQHF
TRBV18	NA	TRBJ2-3	NA	TGTGCCAGCTCACCACCAGGTTCCACGAATACGCAGTATTTT	CASSPPGSTNTQYF
TRBV27	TRBD1	TRBJ1-1	NA	TGTGCCAGCAGCCGCGCCGGGACAGCGGCCTTGGAAGCTTTCTTT	CASSRAGTAALEAFF
TRBV29-1	TRBD2	TRBJ2-1	NA	TGCAGCGTGACCAGACTAGCGGGGGGAGGGAATGAGCAGTTCTTC	CSVTRLAGGGNEQFF
TRBV29-1	TRBD1	TRBJ1-1	once	TGCAGCGTTTCGCCGACAGGGAATGAAGCTTTCTTT	CSVSPTGNEAFF
TRBV29-1	TRBD2	TRBJ2-5	NA	TGCAGCGTTCTGGGACTAGCGACAGGAGAGACCCAGTACTTC	CSVLGLATGETQYF
TRBV2	NA	TRBJ2-7	few	TGTGCCAGCAGTGGAGGGATTGAGCAGTACTTC	CASSGGIEQYF
TRBV25-1	NA	TRBJ2-1	NA	TGTGCCAGCACCGAGGGGTGGGGAGACAATGAGCAGTTCTTC	CASTEGWGDNEQFF
TRBV25-1	TRBD1	TRBJ1-1	NA	TGTGCCAGCAGTGAAGTTGGACAGGGGGCGTCTGGTGAAGCTTTCTTT	CASSEVGQGASGEAFF
TRBV19	NA	TRBJ2-5	NA	TGTGCCAGTAGTACCCCTGGGTCAAGAACCCAGTACTTC	CASSTPGSRTQYF
TRBV6-1	TRBD1	TRBJ2-7	few	TGTGCCAGCAGAAGGACAGGGGGATACGAGCAGTACTTC	CASRRTGGYEQYF
TRBV7-9	NA	TRBJ1-1	NA	TGTGCCAGCAGCTTAGGGTCCGGTAAGAACACTGAAGCTTTCTTT	CASSLGSGKNTEAFF
TRBV30	NA	TRBJ1-1	NA	TGTGCCTGGAGTGTGGTGGGGGCTGAAGCTTTCTTT	CAWSVVGAEAFF
TRBV9	NA	TRBJ2-6	NA	TGTGCCAGCAGTTTCTGGACGGGACCGAATTTTTCTGGGGCCAACGTCCTGACTTTC	CASSFWTGPNFSGANVLTF
TRBV29-1	TRBD1	TRBJ2-7	NA	TGCAGCGTTTTAACCGGGACAGCCGGTGGCGAGCAGTACTTC	CSVLTGTAGGEQYF
TRBV15	NA	TRBJ2-7	once	TGTGCCACCAGCGGGCGAGGGGGGGGCGACGAGCAGTACTTC	CATSGRGGGDEQYF
TRBV29-1	NA	TRBJ1-2	NA	TGCAGCGCAGTAAGACAGAACTATGGCTACACCTTC	CSAVRQNYGYTF
TRBV6-6	NA	TRBJ1-1	few	TGTGCCAGCAGTTACGAGGGACACGGGGCTTTCTTT	CASSYEGHGAFF
TRBV6-5	TRBD1	TRBJ1-1	few	TGTGCCAGCAGTTACTCCCAGGGGGCGAGGACTGAAGCTTTCTTT	CASSYSQGARTEAFF
TRBV4-1	NA	TRBJ1-1	NA	TGCGCCAGCAGCCGGGGGGAGAGGGCTTTCTTT	CASSRGERAFF
TRBV29-1	NA	TRBJ2-5	NA	TGCAGCGTTGTTGGGGGAACAGACAAAGAGACCCAGTACTTC	CSVVGGTDKETQYF
TRBV29-1	NA	TRBJ1-2	NA	TGCAGCGTTGAAGACCAAACAGGGAGTGGCTACACCTTC	CSVEDQTGSGYTF
TRBV29-1	TRBD1	TRBJ1-6	NA	TGCAGCGTAGGACAGGGGCGCGGGTCACCCCTCCACTTT	CSVGQGRGSPLHF
TRBV5-1	NA	TRBJ2-6	NA	TGCGCCAGCAGCCCACAGGCCCGCTCTGGGGCCAACGTCCTGACTTTC	CASSPQARSGANVLTF
TRBV7-2	NA	TRBJ2-7	few	TGTGCCAGCAGCTTAGCTGCCGCCCCCGAGCAGTACTTC	CASSLAAAPEQYF
TRBV5-1	NA	TRBJ2-5	NA	TGCGCCAGCAGCCCTAAGAGGGATGACCAAGAGACCCAGTACTTC	CASSPKRDDQETQYF